Shown below are 9 T cell receptor beta chains from a single sample sequenced in a study of shared clonotypes between healthy human individuals. CD45RO-negative CD8 cells positively selected for CCR7 made up the naive population, which excluded terminally differentiated effector memory CD45RA+ cells. Clones were read by immunoSEQ multiplex PCR, and TCRdb kept only the in-frame ones, dropping some. The top ten clones hold 0.3% of a sample with hundreds of thousands of clones, 95% to 98% of them seen once. Sequences were obtained from naive CD8+ T cells sorted from blood. The source of these receptors is a man under 40 in good health.

The CDR3 spells CASSSLVNEQYF. CDR3 DNA: TGTGCCAGCAGCTCCTTAGTTAACGAGCAGTACTTC. The genes are TRBV11-2 and TRBJ2-7; no clear D. Between the trimmed V and J ends, which lost 4 bases and 5 bases, there was a span of 9 bases. CDR3 length: 12 amino acids. From germline, CDR1 is SGHAT and CDR2 FQNNGV.

The chain is built from TRBV5-5 and TRBJ2-7, with D unresolved. CDR3 length: 12 amino acids. Germline V CDR1 and CDR2: SGHKS, YYEKEE (reference sequence). Trimming removed 5 bases at V and 1 base at J, with 7 bases between. CDR3 in DNA: TGTGCCAGCAGTCCTAGTTCCTACGAGCAGTACTTC. It encodes CASSPSSYEQYF.

This rearrangement joins TRBV5-8 to TRBJ2-6; D gene ambiguous. Trimming removed 3 bases at V and 2 bases at J, with 18 bases between. The CDR3 runs to 18 residues. Germline lookup yields CDR1 SGHTS and CDR2 YDEGEE. CDR3 region: CASSSRQPQAAGANVLTF. As DNA, the CDR3 is TGTGCCAGCAGCTCTAGACAACCCCAGGCCGCTGGGGCCAACGTCCTGACTTTC. Using reference TRBV5-8 and TRBJ2-6 for the parts outside the CDR3, the full variable domain is EAGVTQSPTHLIKTRGQQATLRCSPISGHTSVYWYQQALGLGLQFLLWYDEGEERNRGNFPPRFSGRQFPNYSSELNVNALELEDSALYLCASSSRQPQAAGANVLTFGAGSRLTVL.

CDR3 in DNA: TGTGCCAGCCGACCCTCGGCGGCACCGAACACTGAAGCTTTCTTT. Protein: CASRPSAAPNTEAFF. This chain connects TRBV2 to TRBJ1-1; D unresolved. Germline V gives CDR1 SNHLY, CDR2 FYNNEI. This CDR3 spans 15 amino acids. The V end lost 8 bases, the J end lost 1 base, and 17 bases lay between the germline ends.

The chain has TRBV25-1 and TRBJ1-1; maybe TRBD1 (5 bases). The V and J ends lost 4 bases and 2 bases respectively, with 8 bases between them. CDR3 length equals 13 residues. Germline CDR1 is MGHDK and CDR2 is SYGVNS. DNA of the CDR3: TGTGCCAGCAGTGCCGGACATAACACTGAAGCTTTCTTT. It translates to CASSAGHNTEAFF.

The chain is built from TRBV19 and TRBJ1-5; 7 bases map to TRBD1. CDR3 size: 15 residues. Germline-derived CDR1 and CDR2 are LNHDA and SQIVND (reference sequence). V dropped 5 bases and J dropped 3; count of bases not matched to a gene: 7. The chain's CDR3 is CASSARQGLNQPQHF. Written as DNA, the CDR3 is TGTGCCAGTAGTGCCCGACAGGGCCTCAATCAGCCCCAGCATTTT.

V usage is TRBV4-3 and J usage is TRBJ2-7; 7 nucleotides align to TRBD2. There are 14 residues in the CDR3. CDR1 and CDR2 from the germline V gene are LGHNA and YSLEER. J gave up 2 bases and V 8 bases, and 9 bases lay outside the gene matches. The DNA for the CDR3 is TGCGCCAGCGCCCAATGGCGGGGGACCTACGAGCAGTACTTC. Its protein is CASAQWRGTYEQYF.

The rearrangement joins TRBV19 to TRBJ2-6; no reliable D call. The CDR3 loop spans 14 amino acids. CDR1 is LNHDA and CDR2 is SQIVND in the germline V gene (reference sequence). Trimming cost V 6 bases and J 4 bases, with 10 bases left between them. CDR3 nucleotide sequence: TGTGCCAGTAGCTTGGCGTCAGGGGCCAACGTCCTGACTTTC. The encoded protein is CASSLASGANVLTF. The whole variable domain, filled in from reference TRBV19 and TRBJ2-6, reads DGGITQSPKYLFRKEGQNVTLSCEQNLNHDAMYWYRQDPGQGLRLIYYSQIVNDFQKGDIAEGYSVSREKKESFPLTVTSAQKNPTAFYLCASSLASGANVLTFGAGSRLTVL.

V is TRBV5-4 and J is TRBJ2-3; no clear D. Germline values: CDR1 SGHNT, CDR2 YYREEE (reference sequence). Trimming took 3 bases from V and 6 from J, leaving 8 bases between them. CDR3 size: 12 residues. DNA for the CDR3: TGTGCCAGCAGCTCCCGGACGGATACGCAGTATTTT. This gives the protein CASSSRTDTQYF.